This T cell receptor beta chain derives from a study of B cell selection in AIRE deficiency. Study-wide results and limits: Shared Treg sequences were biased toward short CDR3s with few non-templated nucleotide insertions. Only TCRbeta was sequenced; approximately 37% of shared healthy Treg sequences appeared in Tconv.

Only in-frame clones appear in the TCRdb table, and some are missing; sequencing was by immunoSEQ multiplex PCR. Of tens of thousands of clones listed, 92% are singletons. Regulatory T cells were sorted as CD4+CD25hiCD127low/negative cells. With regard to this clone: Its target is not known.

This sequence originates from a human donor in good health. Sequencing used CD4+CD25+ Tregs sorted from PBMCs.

DNA of the CDR3: TGTGCCAGCAGCCTGACAGGGGCTGGAAACACCATATATTTT. As protein: CASSLTGAGNTIYF. The chain combines TRBV11-3 with TRBJ1-3, with 8 bases that match TRBD1. Germline CDR1 is SGHNT and CDR2 is YENEEA. V was clipped by 5 bases and J by 2 bases; unmatched bases: 2. CDR3 length: 14 residues.